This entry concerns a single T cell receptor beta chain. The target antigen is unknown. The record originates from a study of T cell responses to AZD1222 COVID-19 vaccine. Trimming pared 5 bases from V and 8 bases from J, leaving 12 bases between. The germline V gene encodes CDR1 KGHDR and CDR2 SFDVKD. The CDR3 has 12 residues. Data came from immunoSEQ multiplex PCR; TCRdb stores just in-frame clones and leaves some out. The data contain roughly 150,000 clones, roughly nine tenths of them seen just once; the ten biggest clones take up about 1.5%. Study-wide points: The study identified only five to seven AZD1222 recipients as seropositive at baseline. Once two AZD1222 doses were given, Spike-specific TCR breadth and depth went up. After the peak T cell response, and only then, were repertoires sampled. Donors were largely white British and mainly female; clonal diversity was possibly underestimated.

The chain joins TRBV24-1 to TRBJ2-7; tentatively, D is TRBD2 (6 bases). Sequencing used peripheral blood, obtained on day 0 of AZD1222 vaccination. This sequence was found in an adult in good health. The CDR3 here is CATSGLEGQQYF. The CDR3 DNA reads TGTGCCACCAGTGGACTGGAGGGACAGCAGTACTTC.